The 17 T cell receptor beta chains below all came from one sample that was sequenced in a study of response to subunit inactivated influenza vaccine (dated by TCRdb to the late 2010s). The library was built by means of RT-PCR. Sequencing used an Illumina HiSeq 2500. The public reads were quality trimmed at Q25 with fastp and then assembled into clones with MiXCR by TCRdb, keeping productive beta chains. Every entry covers one CDR3 protein and lists the most common genes and DNA from its rows. This sample is represented by hundreds of thousands of distinct CDR3 sequences; approximately 7.7% of them were singletons. The ten largest make up over 10% of the sample. This sample comprised PBMCs from blood, obtained roughly 24 months after vaccination. The receptors come from a man between 50 and 70 years old who received an inactivated influenza vaccine. Donor details come from another sample of the same person, matched by shared clones.

This rearrangement joins TRBV5-1 to TRBJ1-1; the D gene is possibly TRBD1 (6 bases). With 1 base removed from V and 5 bases from J, the gap between germline ends came to 18 bases. Germline V gene sequence: CDR1 SGHRS, CDR2 YFSETQ. The CDR3 length is 16 residues. CDR3 protein: CASSLTGLLMGTEAFF. The CDR3 DNA reads TGCGCCAGCAGCTTGACAGGGTTGCTCATGGGGACTGAAGCTTTCTTT.

V is TRBV5-1 and J is TRBJ2-1; 10 bases map to TRBD2. The trim removed 3 bases at V and 4 bases at J, leaving 13 bases unmatched. The germline CDR1 and CDR2 sequences are SGHRS and YFSETQ. The CDR3 is 18 amino acids. The CDR3 DNA reads as TGCGCCAGCAGCTCAGTTGACCTAGCGGGAGTCGGTTACAATGAGCAGTTCTTC. Protein: CASSSVDLAGVGYNEQFF.

This clonotype has only a few counts. This rearrangement joins TRBV6-2 or TRBV6-3 to TRBJ2-1; TRBD2 matches 8 bases. This CDR3 has 16 residues. Germline V lookup: CDR1 MNHEY, CDR2 SVGEGT. The V gene end was trimmed by 7 bases and the J gene end by 0 bases; junction bases not matched to a gene: 8. CDR3 DNA sequence: TGTGCCAGCACGGGGGGGACGGAAACCTCCTACAATGAGCAGTTCTTC. Translation: CASTGGTETSYNEQFF.

This clonotype was observed a few times. The J gene is TRBJ2-3, the V gene TRBV7-2; 8 positions agree with TRBD2. V lost 1 base, J lost 4 bases, and 7 bases stayed unmatched. Germline values: CDR1 SGHTA, CDR2 FQGNSA. The CDR3 spans 16 residues. CDR3 loop: CASSLERRGGPDTQYF. The CDR3 DNA follows: TGTGCCAGCAGCTTAGAACGTCGGGGGGGCCCAGATACGCAGTATTTT.

This clonotype has more than one count but fewer than ten. The chain recombines TRBV27 with TRBJ1-3, with D perhaps TRBD1 (5 bases). CDR1 is MNHEY and CDR2 is SMNVEV in the germline V gene (reference sequence). The CDR3 extends over 14 amino acids. Trimming took off 6 bases at V and 3 bases at J, with 12 bases between the two ends. Here the CDR3 DNA reads TGTGCCAGCAGGCCCGCGGGGGTTGGAAACACCATATATTTT. It yields the protein CASRPAGVGNTIYF.

The table lists this clonotype with many counts. The chain couples TRBV6-1 to TRBJ1-4; 8 bases fit TRBD1. The CDR3 has 12 amino acids. Germline CDR1 and CDR2: MNHNS and SASEGT. The V and J ends lost 6 bases and 8 bases, in that order; junction bases with no gene match: 2. In DNA, the CDR3 is TGTGCCAGCAGCGCAGGGGGCGAAAAACTGTTTTTT. This codes for CASSAGGEKLFF.

This chain links TRBV28 with TRBJ2-5, with TRBD2 matching 9 bases. V lost 5 bases, J lost 2 bases, and 9 bases stayed unmatched. Looked up from germline, CDR1 is MDHEN and CDR2 is SYDVKM. This CDR3 is built from 16 residues. In DNA form, the CDR3 reads TGTGCCAGCAGTCCCCCGACTAGCGGTACACAAGAGACCCAGTACTTC. As protein: CASSPPTSGTQETQYF.

Ten or more counts support this clonotype. This chain's CDR3 is CASHAAGRGNTEAFF. CDR3 in DNA: TGTGCCAGCCACGCGGCTGGGAGGGGAAACACTGAAGCTTTCTTT. V and J are TRBV6-1 and TRBJ1-1, with D possibly matching TRBD1 (5 bases). The V gene's germline CDR1 is MNHNS and CDR2 SASEGT. Trimming took off 8 bases at V and 2 bases at J, with 18 bases between the two ends. The CDR3 spans 15 residues.

This clonotype was seen many times. The chain's CDR3 is CASSAWRTGGGAFF. The CDR3 DNA sequence: TGTGCCAGCAGTGCGTGGCGGACAGGGGGAGGTGCTTTCTTT. The chain carries TRBV6-2 or TRBV6-3 and TRBJ1-1; 10 nucleotides match TRBD1. Losses at the gene ends were 5 bases for V and 11 bases for J; bases not matched to a gene: 11. Germline V gene data show CDR1 as MNHEY and CDR2 as SVGEGT. This CDR3 has 14 residues.

The table lists this clonotype with a few counts. The chain recombines TRBV10-3 with TRBJ2-3; 8 bases map to TRBD1. The CDR3 consists of 16 residues. The V and J ends lost 5 bases and 2 bases, in that order; junction bases with no gene match: 9. The germline CDR1 and CDR2 sequences are ENHRY and SYGVKD. The CDR3 sequence is CAISRTGTGATDTQYF. The CDR3 DNA reads as TGTGCCATCAGTAGGACAGGGACGGGGGCCACAGATACGCAGTATTTT.

In this sample, this clonotype turned up many times. The J gene is TRBJ2-1, the V gene TRBV29-1, with D possibly matching TRBD2 (5 bases). Germline lookup yields CDR1 SQVTM and CDR2 ANQGSEA. CDR3 length: 12 residues. The germline V and J ends were trimmed by 3 bases and 7 bases, with 10 bases remaining between them. CDR3 nucleotide sequence: TGCAGCGTTGATAGCGCGAGGAATGAGCAGTTCTTC. This gives the protein CSVDSARNEQFF.

This clonotype was seen many times. The chain joins TRBV24-1 to TRBJ2-3, with TRBD2 matching 11 bases. CDR3 size: 15 residues. The germline CDR1 and CDR2 sequences are KGHDR and SFDVKD. V shed 5 bases, J shed 6 bases, and the junction held 6 bases outside the gene matches. The CDR3 DNA reads TGTGCCACCAGTGCTGCTAGCGGGGGGCCGGATACGCAGTATTTT. Translated: CATSAASGGPDTQYF.

In this sample, this clonotype turned up a few times. The J gene is TRBJ2-1, the V gene TRBV14; 12 bases are a match to TRBD2. The CDR3 runs to 15 residues. V was clipped by 2 bases and J by 7 bases; unmatched bases: 3. Per the germline V gene, CDR1 is SGHDN and CDR2 is FVKESK. The CDR3 DNA reads as TGTGCCAGCAGCCAACTAGCGGGGGGGATTAATGAGCAGTTCTTC. This codes for CASSQLAGGINEQFF. The whole variable domain, remainder taken from reference TRBV14 and TRBJ2-1, is EAGVTQFPSHSVIEKGQTVTLRCDPISGHDNLYWYRRVMGKEIKFLLHFVKESKQDESGMPNNRFLAERTGGTYSTLKVQPAELEDSGVYFCASSQLAGGINEQFFGPGTRLTVL.

There are many counts of this clonotype. The V and J genes are TRBV15 and TRBJ2-2, with 8 bases lining up with TRBD1. The germline CDR1 and CDR2 sequences are LNHNV and YYDKDF (reference sequence). The V gene end was trimmed by 6 bases and the J gene end by 6 bases; junction bases not matched to a gene: 9. The length of the CDR3 is 15 residues. The CDR3 loop reads CATRKFGQGSGELFF. The CDR3 DNA follows: TGTGCCACCAGGAAATTCGGACAGGGATCCGGGGAGCTGTTTTTT.

In its sample, this clonotype was seen a few times. V is TRBV4-2 and J is TRBJ1-1, with a possible D match to TRBD1 (5 bases). From germline, CDR1 is LGHNA and CDR2 YNFKEQ. V lost 1 base and J 1 base, leaving 7 bases between the germline ends. CDR3 length equals 14 residues. DNA of the CDR3: TGTGCCAGCAGCCAAGCCAGGGAGAACACTGAAGCTTTCTTT. Its protein is CASSQARENTEAFF.

The chain links TRBV2 to TRBJ2-2; 7 bases align to TRBD1. This CDR3 has 15 amino acids. The germline CDR1 and CDR2 sequences are SNHLY and FYNNEI. V was pared by 6 bases and J by 1 base, with 5 bases of the junction left unmatched. CDR3 protein: CASRGTAGNTGELFF. CDR3 DNA sequence: TGTGCCAGCAGGGGGACAGCTGGGAACACCGGGGAGCTGTTTTTT.

The sample holds many counts of this clonotype. The chain recombines TRBV7-9 with TRBJ2-5; D uncertain. Trimming removed 2 bases at V and 5 bases at J, with 6 bases between. The CDR3 has 12 amino acids. The germline gives CDR1 SEHNR, CDR2 FQNEAQ (reference sequence). The CDR3 loop reads CASSLSDETQYF. The CDR3 DNA reads TGTGCCAGCAGCTTATCCGATGAGACCCAGTACTTC.